The TCR beta chain described here comes from a study of OX40 agonist ivuxolimab in advanced cancers. Study-wide context: Allowance was made for prior anti-PD-1, anti-PD-L1 or anti-CTLA-4 therapy, and about 44% had some.

With 1 base removed from V and 7 bases from J, the gap between germline ends came to 10 bases. Germline V gene lookup returns CDR1 SGHTA and CDR2 FQGNSA. The CDR3 covers 13 residues. Blood was sampled at baseline, cycle 4 day 1, and cycle 7 day 1. General study results and limits: Some patients without response likewise showed low normalized clonal expansion.

A note on this clone: No antigen is known for it.

Sequenced by immunoSEQ multiplex PCR; TCRdb stores in-frame clones only, minus some. The data contain tens of thousands of clones, roughly 86% of them singletons. The chain links TRBV7-2 to TRBJ2-5; D is undetermined. This TCR was sampled from an adult with an advanced solid tumor such as melanoma, head and neck, liver or kidney cancer. Sequenced material: CD4+ or CD8+ T cells sorted from blood, taken in a trial of the OX40 agonist ivuxolimab. The CDR3 bases are TGTGCCAGCAGCTTAGGACTGTCCGGGACCCAGTACTTC. Protein sequence: CASSLGLSGTQYF.